A selection of T cell receptor beta chains follows, all from one sample in a study of T cell responses to AZD1222 COVID-19 vaccine. The assay was immunoSEQ multiplex PCR, and TCRdb's table has in-frame clones only and misses some. The repertoire holds about 110,000 clones, about 90% seen once, with 9.8% in the top ten. The source was peripheral blood, collected on day 0 of AZD1222 vaccination. The receptors were sampled from an adult in good health. The conserved cysteine and the conserved F or W are not part of the CDR3 here. The order of the fields is V gene, J gene, CDR3 protein.

TRBV7-8	TRBJ1-4	ASGWGALTNEKLF
TRBV4-1	TRBJ1-3	ASRPTGSGNTIY
TRBV12-5	TRBJ2-3	ASGRESTSTDTQY
TRBV29-1	TRBJ2-3	SVRSGGASTDTQY
TRBV30	TRBJ2-6	AWSPFSGANVLT
TRBV6-1	TRBJ1-5	ASSGVSPYSNQPQH
TRBV19	TRBJ2-7	ASSIVWGQGYEQY
TRBV28	TRBJ1-5	ASSLRTGFQPQH
TRBV7-2	TRBJ2-7	ASSTGLAGGPFYEQY
TRBV4-1	TRBJ2-7	ASSQLAGPRYEQY
TRBV27	TRBJ1-6	ASSLQGMGNSPLH
TRBV5-4	TRBJ1-4	ASSLAGSGFVKLF
TRBV5-4	TRBJ2-7	ASSRPGRGSSYEQY
TRBV19	TRBJ2-1	ASSPPEGF
TRBV4-2	TRBJ2-7	ASSLLQGGSYEQY
TRBV11-2	TRBJ1-5	ASSLGGGTNQPQH
TRBV11-3	TRBJ2-1	ASSLRGTGGNEQF
TRBV7-3	TRBJ2-2	ASSPGTGELF
TRBV11-2	TRBJ1-2	ASTKEGAGYGHT
TRBV5-5	TRBJ2-7	ASSNRVTYEQY
TRBV27	TRBJ1-2	ASSFSGSSGYGYT
TRBV27	TRBJ2-7	ASRRDRGLFYEQY
TRBV6-2/TRBV6-3	TRBJ2-7	ASSYLQGAYEQY
TRBV6-2/TRBV6-3	TRBJ2-3	ASSEWRDTDTQY
TRBV10-3	TRBJ2-7	AISGAYEQY
TRBV27	TRBJ2-1	ASSTGNSEQF
TRBV3-1/TRBV3-2	TRBJ1-2	ASSHGTGGNYGYT
TRBV5-6	TRBJ2-1	ASSFMSGGGEQF
TRBV15	TRBJ2-2	ATSRSGEGLNTGELF
TRBV5-1	TRBJ1-6	ASSLGGTNSPLH
TRBV12-3/TRBV12-4	TRBJ2-7	ASSPPLAYEQY
TRBV4-1	TRBJ2-7	ASSQGQGPFGEQY
TRBV7-2	TRBJ2-3	ASSLAGIVTDTQY
TRBV6-1	TRBJ1-4	ASSEGGTGNEKLF